This entry concerns a single TCR beta chain. It may be a read error: a sequence one base away is much more abundant. TCRdb recomputed calls from the PCR reads with MiXCR, one row per CDR3 protein. The sample gives around 460,000 distinct CDR3 sequences, over 20% of which show up once; around 0.84% is in the top ten. CDR1 is SGHDT and CDR2 is YYEEEE in the germline V gene. The CDR3 has 12 residues. The data belong to a study of molecular identifiers for immune sequencing clone quantification. The sequenced material came from naive CD8+ T cells from blood, with Jurkat cell RNA spiked in. Subset denoted: FACS-sorted CD8+CD4-CCR7+CD45RA+ naive T cells. This chain links TRBV5-6 with TRBJ1-2; D gene ambiguous. The source is a human donor in good health. Some libraries in this study had Jurkat cell RNA spiked in. This chain's CDR3 is CASSLENYGYAF. The CDR3 coding sequence is TGTGCCAGCAGCTTGGAGAACTATGGCTACGCCTTC.